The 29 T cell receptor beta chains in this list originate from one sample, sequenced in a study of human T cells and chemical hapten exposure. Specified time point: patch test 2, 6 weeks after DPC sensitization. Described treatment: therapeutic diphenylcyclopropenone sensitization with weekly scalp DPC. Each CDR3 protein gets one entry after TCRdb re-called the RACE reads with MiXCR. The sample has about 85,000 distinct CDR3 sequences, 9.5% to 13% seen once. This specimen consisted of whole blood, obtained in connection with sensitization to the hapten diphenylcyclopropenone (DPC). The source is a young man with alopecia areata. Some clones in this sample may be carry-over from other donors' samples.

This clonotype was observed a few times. The CDR3 here is CASRRVMNNYEQYF. In DNA, the CDR3 is TGTGCCAGCAGACGGGTGATGAACAACTACGAGCAGTACTTC. The gene calls are TRBV11-2 and TRBJ2-7; D unresolved. Deletions cut 6 bases from V and 3 bases from J, with 15 bases between. Germline V CDR1 and CDR2: SGHAT, FQNNGV. The CDR3 has 14 amino acids.

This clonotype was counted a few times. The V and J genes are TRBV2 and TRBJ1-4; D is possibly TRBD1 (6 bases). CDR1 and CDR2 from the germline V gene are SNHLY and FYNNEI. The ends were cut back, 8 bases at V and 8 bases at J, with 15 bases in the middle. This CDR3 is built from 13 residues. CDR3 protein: CASERGAFEKLFF. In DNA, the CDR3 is TGTGCCAGCGAGCGGGGGGCATTCGAAAAACTGTTTTTT.

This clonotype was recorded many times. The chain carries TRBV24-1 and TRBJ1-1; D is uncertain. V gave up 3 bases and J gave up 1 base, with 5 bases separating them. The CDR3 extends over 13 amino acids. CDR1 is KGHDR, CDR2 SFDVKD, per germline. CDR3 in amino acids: CATSDTGNTEAFF. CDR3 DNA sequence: TGTGCCACCAGTGATACCGGGAACACTGAAGCTTTCTTT.

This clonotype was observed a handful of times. The CDR3 region has the DNA TGTGCCAGCAGCTTAGTTCACAGGGGTCCAGATACGCAGTATTTT. Residues: CASSLVHRGPDTQYF. The chain uses TRBV7-2 and TRBJ2-3; TRBD1 matches 7 bases. With V trimmed by 1 base and J by 4 bases, 5 bases remained unmatched. This CDR3 region has 15 residues. From germline, CDR1 is SGHTA and CDR2 FQGNSA.

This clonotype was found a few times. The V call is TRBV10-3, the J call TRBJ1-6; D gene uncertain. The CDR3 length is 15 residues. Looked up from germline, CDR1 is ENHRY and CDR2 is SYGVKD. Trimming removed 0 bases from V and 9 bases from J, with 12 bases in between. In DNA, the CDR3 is TGTGCCATCAGTGAGTCGAGGGCAGTTAGTTCACCCCTCCACTTT. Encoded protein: CAISESRAVSSPLHF.

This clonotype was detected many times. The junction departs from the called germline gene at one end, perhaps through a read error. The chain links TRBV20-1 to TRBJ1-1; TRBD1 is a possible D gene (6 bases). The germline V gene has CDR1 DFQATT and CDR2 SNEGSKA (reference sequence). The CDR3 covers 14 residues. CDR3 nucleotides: TGCAGTGCTCCGAAGCCCACAGGGAACGCTGAAGCTTTCTTT. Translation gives CSAPKPTGNAEAFF.

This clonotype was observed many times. The CDR3 loop reads CSARGGENTGELFF. CDR3 coding DNA: TGCAGTGCTAGAGGCGGGGAGAACACCGGGGAGCTGTTTTTT. The chain employs TRBV20-1 and TRBJ2-2, with a weak D call TRBD2 (6 bases). There are 14 residues in the CDR3. Between the trimmed V and J ends, which lost 1 base and 1 base, there was a span of 7 bases. CDR1 DFQATT and CDR2 SNEGSKA come from the germline V gene (reference sequence).

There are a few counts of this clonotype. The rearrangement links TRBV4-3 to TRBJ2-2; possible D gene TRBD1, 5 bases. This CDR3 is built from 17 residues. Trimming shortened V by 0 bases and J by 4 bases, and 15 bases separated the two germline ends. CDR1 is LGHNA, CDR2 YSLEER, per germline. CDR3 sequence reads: CASSQDYGAEVTGELFF. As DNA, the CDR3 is TGCGCCAGCAGCCAAGACTATGGGGCTGAGGTCACCGGGGAGCTGTTTTTT.

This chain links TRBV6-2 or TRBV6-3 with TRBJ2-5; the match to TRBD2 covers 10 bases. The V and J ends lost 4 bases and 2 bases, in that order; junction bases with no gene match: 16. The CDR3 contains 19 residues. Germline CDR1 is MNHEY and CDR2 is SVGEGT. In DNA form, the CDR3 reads TGTGCCAGCAGTTTGTCATTAGCGGGGGGCCACCCTATACAAGAGACCCAGTACTTC. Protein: CASSLSLAGGHPIQETQYF.

CDR3 region: CASSYSTQGQPRTYEQYF. The CDR3, as DNA: TGTGCCAGCAGTTACTCGACGCAGGGTCAGCCTCGGACCTACGAGCAGTACTTC. The V gene is TRBV6-5, the J gene TRBJ2-7; D is possibly TRBD1 (5 bases). The germline CDR1 and CDR2 sequences are MNHEY and SVGAGI. CDR3 length equals 18 residues. Deletions cut 0 bases from V and 2 bases from J, with 20 bases between.

CDR3 in DNA: TGTGCCAGCAGCTTAAGGCTGGCGCCAAACCTTCTCACAGATACGCAGTATTTT. Translating gives CASSLRLAPNLLTDTQYF. The V gene is TRBV7-2, the J gene TRBJ2-3; D not resolved. This CDR3 contains 18 residues. Trimming stripped 2 bases from V and 2 bases from J, with 20 bases between. Germline loops: CDR1 SGHTA, CDR2 FQGNSA.

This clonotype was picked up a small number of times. The CDR3 DNA follows: TGTGCCAGCAGCGTAGCTCCGGTAGGAGCACCCCTCCACTTT. It encodes CASSVAPVGAPLHF. V gene TRBV9 combines with J gene TRBJ1-6; no reliable D call. The germline gives CDR1 SGDLS, CDR2 YYNGEE. Trimming pared 0 bases from V and 11 bases from J, leaving 12 bases between. This CDR3 region has 14 residues.

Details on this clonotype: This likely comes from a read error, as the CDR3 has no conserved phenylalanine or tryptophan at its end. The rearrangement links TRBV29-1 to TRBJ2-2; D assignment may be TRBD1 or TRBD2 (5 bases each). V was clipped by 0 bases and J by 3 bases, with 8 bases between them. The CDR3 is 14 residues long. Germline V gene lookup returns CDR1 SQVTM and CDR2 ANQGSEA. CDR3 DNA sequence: TGCAGCGTTGAAGAGACAGCGGACACCGGGGAGCTGTTTTTA. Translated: CSVEETADTGELFL.

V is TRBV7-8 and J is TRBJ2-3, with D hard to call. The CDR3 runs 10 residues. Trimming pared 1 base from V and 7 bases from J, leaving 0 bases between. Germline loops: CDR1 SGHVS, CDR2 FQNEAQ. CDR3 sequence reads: CASSLDTQYF. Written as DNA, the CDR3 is TGTGCCAGCAGCTTAGATACGCAGTATTTT.

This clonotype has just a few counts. The CDR3 reads CASSRDSKSYEQYF. The CDR3 nucleotides are TGTGCCAGCAGTCGGGACAGTAAGAGCTACGAGCAGTACTTC. V gene TRBV12-3 or TRBV12-4 combines with J gene TRBJ2-7, with 7 bases fitting TRBD1. The CDR3 is 14 residues long. V was clipped by 5 bases and J by 3 bases; unmatched bases: 7.

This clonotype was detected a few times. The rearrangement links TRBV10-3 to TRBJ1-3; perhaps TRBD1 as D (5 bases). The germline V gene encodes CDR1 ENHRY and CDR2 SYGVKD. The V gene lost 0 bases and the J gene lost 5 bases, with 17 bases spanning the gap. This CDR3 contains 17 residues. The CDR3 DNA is TGTGCCATCAGTGAGTCGCGTGTGAACGGGGGGAGAAACACCATATATTTT. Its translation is CAISESRVNGGRNTIYF.

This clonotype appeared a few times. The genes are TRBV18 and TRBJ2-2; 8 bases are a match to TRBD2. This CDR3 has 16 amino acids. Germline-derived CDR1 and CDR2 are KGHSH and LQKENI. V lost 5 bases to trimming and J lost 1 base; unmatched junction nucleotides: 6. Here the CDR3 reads CASSEAGARNTGELFF. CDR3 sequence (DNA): TGTGCCAGCTCAGAAGCGGGGGCACGGAACACCGGGGAGCTGTTTTTT.

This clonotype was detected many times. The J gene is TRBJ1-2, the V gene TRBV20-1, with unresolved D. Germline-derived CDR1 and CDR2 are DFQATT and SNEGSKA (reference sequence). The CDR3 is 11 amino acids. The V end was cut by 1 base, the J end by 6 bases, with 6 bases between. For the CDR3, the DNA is TGCAGTGCTAGAGTCGGAGATGGCTACACCTTC. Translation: CSARVGDGYTF.

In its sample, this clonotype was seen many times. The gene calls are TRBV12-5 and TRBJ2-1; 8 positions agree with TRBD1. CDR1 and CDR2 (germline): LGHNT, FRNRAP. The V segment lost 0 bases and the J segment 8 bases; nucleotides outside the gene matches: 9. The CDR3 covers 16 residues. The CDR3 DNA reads TGTGCTAGTGGTTTGGTAGTGCAGGGGGCGTATTATGAGCAGTTCTTC. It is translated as CASGLVVQGAYYEQFF.

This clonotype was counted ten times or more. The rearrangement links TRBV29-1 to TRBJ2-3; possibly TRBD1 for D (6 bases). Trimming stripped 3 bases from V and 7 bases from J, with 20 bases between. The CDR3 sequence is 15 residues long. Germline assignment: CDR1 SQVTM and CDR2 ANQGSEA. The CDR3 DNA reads TGCAGCGTTGATAAAGCTGCAGGGGCCCGGAATACGCAGTATTTT. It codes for CSVDKAAGARNTQYF.

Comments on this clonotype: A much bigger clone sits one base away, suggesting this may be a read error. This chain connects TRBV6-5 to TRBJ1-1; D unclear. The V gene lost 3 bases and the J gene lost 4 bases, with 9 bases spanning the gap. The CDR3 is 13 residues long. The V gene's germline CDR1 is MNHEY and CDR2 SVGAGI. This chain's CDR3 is CASSYYGGTEAFF. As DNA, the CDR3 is TGTGCCAGCAGTTATTACGGCGGCACTGAAGCTTTCTTT.

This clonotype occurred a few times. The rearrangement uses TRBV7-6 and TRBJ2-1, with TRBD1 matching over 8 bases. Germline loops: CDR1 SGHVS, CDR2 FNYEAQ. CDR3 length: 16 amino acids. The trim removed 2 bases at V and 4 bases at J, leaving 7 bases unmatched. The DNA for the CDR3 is TGTGCCAGCAGCTTATTTAGGACAGGGACATACAATGAGCAGTTCTTC. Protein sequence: CASSLFRTGTYNEQFF.

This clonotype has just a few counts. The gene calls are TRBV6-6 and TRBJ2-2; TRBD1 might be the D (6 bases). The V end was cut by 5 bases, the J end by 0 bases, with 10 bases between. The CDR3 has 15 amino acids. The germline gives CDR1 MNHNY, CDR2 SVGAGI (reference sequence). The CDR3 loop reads CASSDGQTNTGELFF. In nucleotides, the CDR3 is TGTGCCAGCAGTGACGGACAGACGAACACCGGGGAGCTGTTTTTT.

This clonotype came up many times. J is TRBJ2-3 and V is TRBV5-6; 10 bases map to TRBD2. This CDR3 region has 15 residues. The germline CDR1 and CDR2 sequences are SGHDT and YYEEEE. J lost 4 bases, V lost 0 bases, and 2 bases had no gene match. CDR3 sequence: CASSLVSGGSDTQYF. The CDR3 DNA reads TGTGCCAGCAGCTTGGTTAGCGGGGGGTCAGATACGCAGTATTTT.

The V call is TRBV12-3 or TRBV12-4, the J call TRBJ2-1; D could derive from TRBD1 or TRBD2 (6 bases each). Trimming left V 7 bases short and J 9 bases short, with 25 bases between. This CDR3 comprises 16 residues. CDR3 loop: CASTLRDFRGWSEQFF. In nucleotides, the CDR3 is TGTGCCAGCACCCTCCGGGACTTCAGGGGTTGGAGTGAGCAGTTCTTC.

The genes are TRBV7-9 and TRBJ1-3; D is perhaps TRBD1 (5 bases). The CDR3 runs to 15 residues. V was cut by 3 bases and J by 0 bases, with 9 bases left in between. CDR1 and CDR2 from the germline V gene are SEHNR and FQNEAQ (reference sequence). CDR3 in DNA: TGTGCCAGCAGCTTCTCCGACAGCTCTGGAAACACCATATATTTT. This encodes CASSFSDSSGNTIYF.

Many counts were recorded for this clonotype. The DNA of the CDR3 is TGTGCCAGCAGTTACTCGAGGCGGGGGGGCCCTCTAGCGCAGTTCTTC. Residues: CASSYSRRGGPLAQFF. The V call is TRBV6-2 or TRBV6-3, the J call TRBJ2-1, with TRBD2 identical over 9 bases. With V trimmed by 0 bases and J by 12 bases, 12 bases remained unmatched. This CDR3 contains 16 residues. CDR1 MNHEY and CDR2 SVGEGT come from the germline V gene.

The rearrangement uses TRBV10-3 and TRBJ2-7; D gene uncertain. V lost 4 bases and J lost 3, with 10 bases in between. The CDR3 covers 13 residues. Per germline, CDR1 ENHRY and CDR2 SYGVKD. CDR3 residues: CAISGQDHYEQYF. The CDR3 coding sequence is TGTGCCATCAGTGGGCAGGACCACTACGAGCAGTACTTC.

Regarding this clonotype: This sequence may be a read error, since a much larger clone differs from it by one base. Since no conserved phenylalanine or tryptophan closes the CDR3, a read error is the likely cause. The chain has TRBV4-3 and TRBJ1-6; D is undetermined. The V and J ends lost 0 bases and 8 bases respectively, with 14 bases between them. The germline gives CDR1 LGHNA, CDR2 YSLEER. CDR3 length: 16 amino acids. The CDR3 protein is CASSQDPPNSYSPLHL. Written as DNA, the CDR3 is TGCGCCAGCAGCCAAGATCCTCCTAACAGCTATTCACCCCTCCACCTT.